These 6 T cell receptor beta chains originate from one sample sequenced in a study of cytomegalovirus exposure and HLA in healthy donors. With 60 Vbeta and 13 Jbeta primers, the PCR was carried out. Measured with immunoSEQ multiplex PCR; TCRdb has only the in-frame clones, and not every one. The sample consists of approximately 140,000 clones, 79% of them appearing once. The sequenced material came from PBMCs. These receptor sequences come from a middle-aged man in good health and CMV-seropositive.

This chain joins TRBV10-3 and TRBJ2-1; 7 nucleotides agree with TRBD2. This CDR3 spans 15 amino acids. Germline CDR1 ENHRY, CDR2 SYGVKD. The V and J ends lost 7 bases and 4 bases, in that order; junction bases with no gene match: 10. CDR3 amino acids: CAINSPISGYNEQFF. The CDR3 DNA reads as TGTGCCATCAATTCCCCCATTAGCGGGTACAATGAGCAGTTCTTC.

The chain employs TRBV4-1 and TRBJ1-1; 8 bases map to TRBD1. Germline CDR1 is MGHRA and CDR2 is YSYEKL. V lost 2 bases, J lost 5 bases, and 4 bases stayed unmatched. The CDR3 covers 14 residues. The CDR3 DNA reads as TGCGCCAGCAGCCAAACAGGGGGAGATACTGAAGCTTTCTTT. Encoded protein: CASSQTGGDTEAFF.

The chain is built from TRBV2 and TRBJ2-5; D uncertain. The DNA end favors TRBJ2-7, so the J call may be wrong. The CDR3 runs to 14 residues. The V gene's germline CDR1 is SNHLY and CDR2 FYNNEI. Here the CDR3 DNA reads TGTGCCAGCAGTGAAAACCCCTCTCCCTACGAGCAGTACTTC. It is translated as CASSENPSPYEQYF.

This chain connects TRBV7-6 to TRBJ2-1, with D perhaps matching TRBD1 (6 bases). Trimming removed 5 bases at V and 0 bases at J, with 11 bases between. The CDR3 has 15 residues. Looked up from germline, CDR1 is SGHVS and CDR2 is FNYEAQ. Here the CDR3 reads CASSPGAFSYNEQFF. CDR3 sequence (DNA): TGTGCCAGCAGCCCAGGGGCCTTCTCCTACAATGAGCAGTTCTTC. The full variable domain, its missing parts supplied by reference TRBV7-6 and TRBJ2-1, is GAGVSQSPRYKVTKRGQDVALRCDPISGHVSLYWYRQALGQGPEFLTYFNYEAQQDKSGLPNDRFSAERPEGSISTLTIQRTEQRDSAMYRCASSPGAFSYNEQFFGPGTRLTVL.

This clone showed up just once. This chain uses TRBV25-1 with TRBJ1-4; D unclear. CDR3 length: 14 residues. The ends were cut back, 0 bases at V and 6 bases at J, with 8 bases in the middle. Germline assignment: CDR1 MGHDK and CDR2 SYGVNS. The CDR3 reads CASSEYSYDEKLFF. CDR3 nucleotides: TGTGCCAGCAGTGAATACAGTTACGATGAAAAACTGTTTTTT.

This clone was detected only once. The chain has TRBV7-2 and TRBJ2-7; 11 positions match TRBD2. This CDR3 contains 15 residues. Trimming removed 5 bases from V and 5 bases from J; junction bases left unmatched: 8. Germline CDR1 and CDR2: SGHTA and FQGNSA. The CDR3 nucleotides read TGTGCCAGCAGCCCCCCGGGACTAGCGGACGACGAGCAGTACTTC. This gives the protein CASSPPGLADDEQYF.